What follows is one T cell receptor (beta chain) and its context. Per the germline V gene, CDR1 is WNHNN and CDR2 is SYGVQD (reference sequence). The CDR3 is 18 amino acids. With V trimmed by 2 bases and J by 5 bases, 11 bases remained unmatched. During active infection, Seattle patients enrolled and were then monitored through disease. This entry comes from a study of blood T cell repertoires in COVID-19. Study-level information: Acute and convalescent COVID-19 specimens originated in the United States, Italy and Spain.

As originally analysed: Researchers report that nucleated cell counts were estimated from reference gene primer amplification. Repertoires were generated with immunoSEQ multiplex PCR, while TCRdb's copy carries only in-frame clones and drops some. That table furnishes V, J and clone size, whereas the DNA furnished D and trimming. The table includes about 62,000 clones, 85% to 90% detected once. Sequenced: peripheral blood. The chain uses TRBV10-1 and TRBJ2-1; 11 positions match TRBD2. The clonotype comes from a woman between 55 and 75 years old with COVID-19, enrolled during active disease. The CDR3 loop is CASSEGTSGSESNNEQFF. The CDR3 nucleotides read TGCGCCAGCAGTGAGGGGACTAGCGGCTCCGAGTCCAACAATGAGCAGTTCTTC.